This TCR beta chain was captured by sequencing in a study of T cells after yellow fever vaccination. Whole-study results and caveats: High-abundance clonotypes from the bulk population could contaminate FACS-sorted repertoires. Primary-vaccination clones mostly resurfaced post-booster (96% CD4, approximately 87% CD8). The CD4 and CD8 compartments had a small share of their clonotypes in common.

A universal primer site and UMIs were added as TCR cDNA was made by 5'RACE template switching. TCRdb processed the 5' RACE reads anew with MiXCR; each CDR3 protein has one entry. The sample holds roughly 310,000 distinct CDR3 sequences, 3.6% seen once. Germline CDR1 and CDR2: SGHDT and YYEEEE. V was trimmed by 0 bases and J by 1 base, leaving 7 bases between them. CDR3 length: 14 residues. This clonotype was observed many times. The antigen is not known. The sequences come from PBMCs, collected on the day of the yellow fever booster vaccination. The gene calls are TRBV5-6 and TRBJ2-5, with D maybe TRBD1 (6 bases). The TCR originated in a man between 18 and 35 years old who received the YFV17D yellow fever vaccine. The CDR3: CASSLGDIQETQYF. The DNA of the CDR3 is TGTGCCAGCAGCTTGGGGGACATCCAAGAGACCCAGTACTTC.